This T cell receptor (beta chain) was sequenced for a study of blood T cell repertoires in COVID-19. Across the study: Acute-phase and convalescent COVID-19 samples originated in the United States, Italy and Spain. PBMCs, B-cell-depleted T cells, or T cells provided the cDNA or gDNA that made up the material.

In the original processing: Counts of nucleated cells, estimated from reference gene primer amplification, were obtained. Using immunoSEQ multiplex PCR, the repertoire was profiled, and TCRdb retains in-frame clones only, with some absent. The V and J calls and clone size were taken over from that table, and D and trimming were inferred from the DNA. The data contain 250,000 or so clones, around 90% of them singletons. V trimming: 6 bases; J trimming: 1 base; junction bases outside the gene matches: 7. CDR3 size: 15 residues. Germline V lookup: CDR1 SNHLY, CDR2 FYNNEI. The V call is TRBV2, the J call TRBJ2-3, with 7 bases identical to TRBD1. Sample: peripheral blood. The TCR comes from a woman aged 40-49 years who had recovered from COVID-19. DNA of the CDR3: TGTGCCAGCAGGTTCGACCAGGGGGGCACAGATACGCAGTATTTT. It translates to CASRFDQGGTDTQYF.